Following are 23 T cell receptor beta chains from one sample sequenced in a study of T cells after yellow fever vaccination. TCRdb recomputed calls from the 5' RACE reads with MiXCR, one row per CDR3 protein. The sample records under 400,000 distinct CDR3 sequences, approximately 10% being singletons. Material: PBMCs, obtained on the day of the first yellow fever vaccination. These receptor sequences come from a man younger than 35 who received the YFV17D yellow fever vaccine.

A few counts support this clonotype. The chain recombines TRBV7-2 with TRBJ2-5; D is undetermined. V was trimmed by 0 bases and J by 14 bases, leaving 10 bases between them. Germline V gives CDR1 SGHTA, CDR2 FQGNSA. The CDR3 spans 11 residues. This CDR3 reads CASSLAGPPYF. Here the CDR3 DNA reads TGTGCCAGCAGCTTAGCCGGGCCCCCATACTTC.

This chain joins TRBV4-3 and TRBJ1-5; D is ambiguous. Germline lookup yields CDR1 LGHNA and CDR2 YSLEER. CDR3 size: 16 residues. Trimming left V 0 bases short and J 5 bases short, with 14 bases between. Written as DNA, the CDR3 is TGCGCCAGCAGCCAAGATTTAAGGGTTCGGCATCAGCCCCAGCATTTT. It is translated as CASSQDLRVRHQPQHF.

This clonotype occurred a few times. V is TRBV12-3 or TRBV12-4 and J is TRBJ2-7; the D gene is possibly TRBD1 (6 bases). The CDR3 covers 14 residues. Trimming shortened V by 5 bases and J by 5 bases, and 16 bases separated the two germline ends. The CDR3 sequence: CASSRDRLGDEQYF. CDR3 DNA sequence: TGTGCCAGCAGTCGAGACAGGCTTGGCGACGAGCAGTACTTC.

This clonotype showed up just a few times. CDR3 sequence reads: CASSVLAPNNSPLHF. In DNA, the CDR3 is TGCGCCAGCAGTGTTCTTGCACCCAATAATTCACCCCTCCACTTT. The chain uses TRBV10-2 and TRBJ1-6; D not resolved. The CDR3 loop spans 15 amino acids. The V end lost 4 bases, the J end lost 5 bases, and 12 bases lay between the germline ends. CDR1 and CDR2 from the germline V gene are WSHSY and SAAADI.

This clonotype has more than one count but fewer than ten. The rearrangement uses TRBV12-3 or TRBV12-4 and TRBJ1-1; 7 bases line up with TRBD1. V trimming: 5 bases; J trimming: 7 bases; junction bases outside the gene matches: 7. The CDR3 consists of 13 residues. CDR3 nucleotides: TGTGCCAGCAGTCCTGACAGGGAGGATGAAGCTTTCTTT. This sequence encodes CASSPDREDEAFF.

CDR3 sequence (DNA): TGTGCCAGCAGCTTACGAGACGGACCCAATCAGCCCCAGCATTTT. Translated, it gives CASSLRDGPNQPQHF. The chain couples TRBV7-2 to TRBJ1-5; D unresolved. Trimming cost V 2 bases and J 3 bases, with 11 bases left between them. CDR3 size: 15 residues. In germline, CDR1 is SGHTA, CDR2 FQGNSA.

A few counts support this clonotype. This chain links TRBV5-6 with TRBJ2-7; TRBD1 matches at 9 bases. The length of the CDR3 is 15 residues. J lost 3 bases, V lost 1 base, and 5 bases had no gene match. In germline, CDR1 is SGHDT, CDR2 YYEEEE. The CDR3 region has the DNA TGTGCCAGCAGCTTGCCGGGACAGGGTAACTACGAGCAGTACTTC. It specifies CASSLPGQGNYEQYF.

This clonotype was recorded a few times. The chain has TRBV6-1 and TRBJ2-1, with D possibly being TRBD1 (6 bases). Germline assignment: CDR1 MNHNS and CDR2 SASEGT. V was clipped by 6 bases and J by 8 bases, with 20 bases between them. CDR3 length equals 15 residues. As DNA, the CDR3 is TGTGCCAGCAGCGAGGACAGTGTAGAATGGGATGAGCAGTTCTTC. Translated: CASSEDSVEWDEQFF.

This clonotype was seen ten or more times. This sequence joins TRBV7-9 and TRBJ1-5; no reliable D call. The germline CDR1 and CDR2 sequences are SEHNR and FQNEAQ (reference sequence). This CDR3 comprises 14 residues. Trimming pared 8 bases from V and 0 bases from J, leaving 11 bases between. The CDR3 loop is CASADGYSNQPQHF. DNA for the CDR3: TGTGCCAGCGCGGACGGCTATAGCAATCAGCCCCAGCATTTT.

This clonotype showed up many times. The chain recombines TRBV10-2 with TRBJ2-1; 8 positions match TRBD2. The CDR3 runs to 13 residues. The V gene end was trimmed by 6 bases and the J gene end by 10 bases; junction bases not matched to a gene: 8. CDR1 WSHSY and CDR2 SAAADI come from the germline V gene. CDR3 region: CASSLSGVGEQFF. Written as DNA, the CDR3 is TGCGCCAGCAGCCTTAGCGGGGTCGGAGAGCAGTTCTTC.

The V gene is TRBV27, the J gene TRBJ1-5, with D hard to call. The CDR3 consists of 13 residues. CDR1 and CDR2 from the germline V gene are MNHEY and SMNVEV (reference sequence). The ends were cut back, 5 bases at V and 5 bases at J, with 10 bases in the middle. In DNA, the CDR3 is TGTGCCAGCAGTCCTTCCCCAGATCAGCCCCAGCATTTT. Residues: CASSPSPDQPQHF.

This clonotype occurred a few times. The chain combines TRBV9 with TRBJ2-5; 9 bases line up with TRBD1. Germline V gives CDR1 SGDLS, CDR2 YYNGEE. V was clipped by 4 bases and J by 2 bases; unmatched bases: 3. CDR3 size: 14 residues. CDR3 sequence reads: CASSRDREQETQYF. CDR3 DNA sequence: TGTGCCAGCAGCCGGGACAGGGAGCAAGAGACCCAGTACTTC.

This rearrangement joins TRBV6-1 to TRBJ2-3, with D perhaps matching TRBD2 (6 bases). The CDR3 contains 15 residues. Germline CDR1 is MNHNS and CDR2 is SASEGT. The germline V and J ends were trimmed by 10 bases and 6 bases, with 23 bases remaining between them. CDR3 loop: CAIPREAAKPDTQYF. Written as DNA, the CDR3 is TGTGCCATCCCCAGGGAGGCGGCAAAACCGGATACGCAGTATTTT.

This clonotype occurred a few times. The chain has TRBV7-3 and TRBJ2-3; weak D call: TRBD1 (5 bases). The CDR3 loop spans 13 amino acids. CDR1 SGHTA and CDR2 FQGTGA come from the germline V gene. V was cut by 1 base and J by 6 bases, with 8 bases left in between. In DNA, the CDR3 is TGTGCCAGCAGCTTAAGTAGGGGCGATACGCAGTATTTT. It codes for CASSLSRGDTQYF.

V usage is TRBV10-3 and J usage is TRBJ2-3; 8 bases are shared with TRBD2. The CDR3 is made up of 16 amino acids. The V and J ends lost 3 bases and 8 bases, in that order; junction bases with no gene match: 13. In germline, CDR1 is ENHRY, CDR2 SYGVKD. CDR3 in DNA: TGTGCCATCAGTGATTTCCCGGGGGGGCCTGGGAGTACGCAGTATTTT. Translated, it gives CAISDFPGGPGSTQYF.

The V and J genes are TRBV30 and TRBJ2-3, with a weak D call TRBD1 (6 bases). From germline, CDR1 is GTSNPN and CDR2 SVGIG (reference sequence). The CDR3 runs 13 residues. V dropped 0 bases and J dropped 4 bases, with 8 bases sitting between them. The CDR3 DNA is TGTGCCTGGAGTGTAGGGGGTCCAGATACGCAGTATTTT. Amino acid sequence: CAWSVGGPDTQYF.

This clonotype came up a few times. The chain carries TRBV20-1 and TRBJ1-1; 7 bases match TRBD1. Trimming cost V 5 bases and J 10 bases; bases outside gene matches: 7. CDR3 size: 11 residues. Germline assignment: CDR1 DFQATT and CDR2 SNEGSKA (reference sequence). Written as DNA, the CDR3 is TGCAGTGCTTTCAATCAGGGGGGAGCTTTCTTT. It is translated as CSAFNQGGAFF.

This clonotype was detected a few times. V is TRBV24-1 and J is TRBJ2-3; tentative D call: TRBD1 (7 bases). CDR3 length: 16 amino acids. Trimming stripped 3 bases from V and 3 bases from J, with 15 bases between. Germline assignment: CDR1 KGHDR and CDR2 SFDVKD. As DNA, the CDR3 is TGTGCCACCAGTGATACTACAGGGGCGGGGACAGATACGCAGTATTTT. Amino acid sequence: CATSDTTGAGTDTQYF.

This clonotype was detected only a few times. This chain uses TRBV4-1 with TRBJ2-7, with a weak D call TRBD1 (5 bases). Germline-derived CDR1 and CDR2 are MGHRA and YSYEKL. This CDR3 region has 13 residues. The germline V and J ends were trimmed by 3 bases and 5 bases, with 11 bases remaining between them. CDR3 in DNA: TGCGCCAGCAGCCAGGGCAAAGGGGACGAGCAGTACTTC. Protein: CASSQGKGDEQYF.

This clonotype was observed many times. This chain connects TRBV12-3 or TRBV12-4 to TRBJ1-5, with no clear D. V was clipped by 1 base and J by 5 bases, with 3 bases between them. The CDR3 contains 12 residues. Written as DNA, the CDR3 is TGTGCCAGCAGTTTAGGGGATCAGCCCCAGCATTTT. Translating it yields CASSLGDQPQHF.

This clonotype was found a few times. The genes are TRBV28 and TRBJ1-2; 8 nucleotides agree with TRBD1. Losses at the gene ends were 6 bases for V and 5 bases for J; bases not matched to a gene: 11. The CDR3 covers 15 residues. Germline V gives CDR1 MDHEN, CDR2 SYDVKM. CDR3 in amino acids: CASRPVWGQAYGYTF. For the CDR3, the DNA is TGTGCCAGCAGGCCGGTCTGGGGACAGGCATATGGCTACACCTTC.

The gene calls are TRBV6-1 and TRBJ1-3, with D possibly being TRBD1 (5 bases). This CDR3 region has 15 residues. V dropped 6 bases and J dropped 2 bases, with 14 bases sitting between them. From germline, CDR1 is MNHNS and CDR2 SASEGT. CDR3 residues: CASSGTGEPGNTIYF. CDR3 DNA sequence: TGTGCCAGCAGCGGCACAGGCGAGCCTGGAAACACCATATATTTT.

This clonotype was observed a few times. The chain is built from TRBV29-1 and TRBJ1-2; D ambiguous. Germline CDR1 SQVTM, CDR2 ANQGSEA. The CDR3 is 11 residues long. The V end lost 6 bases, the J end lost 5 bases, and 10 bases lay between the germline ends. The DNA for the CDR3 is TGCAGCGTACCAGCGGGGTATGGCTACACCTTC. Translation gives CSVPAGYGYTF.